These T cell receptor beta chains were read from a single sample in a study of shared clonotypes between healthy human individuals. Assay: immunoSEQ multiplex PCR; the TCRdb copy retains only in-frame clones and omits some. The repertoire includes around 2.5 million clones, over 85% of them detected once, and more than 0.35% sits in the top ten. The sequencing sample was made of naive CD4+ T cells from PBMCs. These TCRs come from a young man in good health. Some clones in this sample may be carry-over from other donors' samples. CDR3s include the opening cysteine and the closing phenylalanine or tryptophan. D genes are given only for firm matches. Some rows mark clone size as missing; the rest say once, few, many or name a class of expanded clone.

J gene | D gene | V gene | clone size | CDR3 protein | CDR3 DNA
TRBJ2-5 | NA | TRBV7-7 | NA | CASSLSPSYTMGTQYF | TGTGCCAGCAGCTTATCGCCTAGCTATACCATGGGGACCCAGTACTTC
TRBJ2-7 | TRBD2 | TRBV6-1 | NA | CASSEALAGVSYEQYF | TGTGCCAGCAGTGAAGCGCTAGCGGGAGTCTCCTACGAGCAGTACTTC
TRBJ2-7 | NA | TRBV9 | NA | CASSVEGVGGEQYF | TGTGCCAGCAGCGTAGAAGGGGTAGGGGGCGAGCAGTACTTC
TRBJ2-7 | TRBD2 | TRBV18 | NA | CASSPPAPGTSAYEQYF | TGTGCCAGCTCACCCCCCGCTCCCGGGACTAGTGCCTACGAGCAGTACTTC
TRBJ1-1 | NA | TRBV5-5 | NA | CASRPYRRGDTEAFF | TGTGCCAGCAGACCTTATCGGCGGGGGGACACTGAAGCTTTCTTT
TRBJ2-5 | TRBD1 | TRBV19 | NA | CASSIGTALEKTQYF | TGTGCCAGTAGTATTGGGACAGCCCTCGAGAAGACCCAGTACTTC
TRBJ2-1 | NA | TRBV5-1 | NA | CASSFASQPSNEQFF | TGCGCCAGCAGCTTTGCTAGCCAACCGTCCAATGAGCAGTTCTTC
TRBJ2-7 | TRBD2 | TRBV9 | NA | CASSPRKPTSGLSSYEQYF | TGTGCCAGCAGCCCCCGTAAACCGACTAGCGGGTTGAGCTCCTACGAGCAGTACTTC
TRBJ1-2 | NA | TRBV28 | NA | CASSLAGAWYGYTF | TGTGCCAGCAGTTTGGCAGGGGCCTGGTATGGCTACACCTTC
TRBJ2-6 | NA | TRBV30 | NA | CAWSFLRAGANVLTF | TGTGCCTGGAGTTTCCTGAGGGCGGGGGCCAACGTCCTGACTTTC
TRBJ1-2 | TRBD1 | TRBV29-1 | NA | CSVPSDREGNYGYTF | TGCAGCGTTCCTTCCGACAGGGAGGGGAACTATGGCTACACCTTC
TRBJ2-3 | NA | TRBV19 | NA | CASSPRTTSTDTQYF | TGTGCCAGTAGTCCAAGGACAACTAGCACAGATACGCAGTATTTT
TRBJ1-4 | TRBD1 | TRBV7-9 | NA | CASSSQTGPVAEKLFF | TGTGCCAGCAGTTCGCAGACAGGGCCAGTGGCTGAAAAACTGTTTTTT
TRBJ2-7 | TRBD1 | TRBV25-1 | NA | CASSELGPWGQGFEQYF | TGTGCCAGCAGTGAATTGGGCCCATGGGGACAGGGATTCGAGCAGTACTTC
TRBJ1-3 | TRBD1 | TRBV11-2 | NA | CASSGWQGASGNTIYF | TGTGCCAGCAGCGGGTGGCAGGGGGCATCGGGAAACACCATATATTTT
TRBJ2-5 | TRBD2 | TRBV27 | NA | CASSPSTLAGTQYF | TGTGCCAGCAGCCCATCAACGCTAGCGGGGACCCAGTACTTC
TRBJ2-7 | NA | TRBV30 | NA | CAWRRPGPPEQYF | TGTGCCTGGAGGCGGCCGGGGCCCCCCGAGCAGTACTTC
TRBJ2-1 | NA | TRBV11-2 | once | CASSLALGSNEQFF | TGTGCCAGCAGCTTAGCATTAGGGTCCAATGAGCAGTTCTTC
TRBJ1-2 | TRBD1 | TRBV18 | NA | CASSPDRSYGYTF | TGTGCCAGCTCACCGGACAGGTCTTATGGCTACACCTTC
TRBJ2-7 | NA | TRBV4-1 | NA | CASSQDYRQSLGEQYF | TGCGCCAGCAGCCAAGATTATAGACAGTCCCTGGGCGAGCAGTACTTC
TRBJ1-3 | NA | TRBV27 | NA | CASSTLDGGSGNTIYF | TGTGCCAGCAGTACTCTTGACGGAGGCTCTGGAAACACCATATATTTT
TRBJ2-3 | NA | TRBV7-6 | NA | CASSSGRVSDTQYF | TGTGCCAGCAGCTCCGGACGTGTTTCAGATACGCAGTATTTT
TRBJ1-1 | TRBD1 | TRBV5-1 | NA | CASSLEAQGAGTEAFF | TGCGCCAGCAGCTTGGAGGCCCAGGGGGCGGGAACTGAAGCTTTCTTT
TRBJ1-5 | NA | TRBV7-8 | NA | CASRPGPAAATGPQHF | TGTGCCAGCAGACCAGGGCCGGCAGCAGCTACGGGGCCCCAGCATTTT
TRBJ1-5 | TRBD1 | TRBV10-2 | NA | CASSAVGQGDQPQHF | TGCGCCAGCAGTGCCGTCGGACAGGGGGATCAGCCCCAGCATTTT
TRBJ2-1 | NA | TRBV6-6 | NA | CASSYGGASYNEQFF | TGTGCCAGCAGTTACGGCGGGGCCTCCTACAATGAGCAGTTCTTC
TRBJ2-5 | TRBD2 | TRBV19 | NA | CASSMAWTSRSPQYF | TGTGCCAGTAGTATGGCCTGGACTAGCCGCAGTCCCCAGTACTTC
TRBJ1-1 | NA | TRBV29-1 | NA | CSVAPLLLNTEAFF | TGCAGCGTTGCCCCCTTACTCCTGAACACTGAAGCTTTCTTT
TRBJ2-2 | TRBD1 | TRBV30 | NA | CAWSVKGARTGELFF | TGTGCCTGGAGTGTTAAGGGGGCGCGCACCGGGGAGCTGTTTTTT
TRBJ1-5 | NA | TRBV19 | NA | CASSAGGRGNNQPQHF | TGTGCCAGTAGTGCCGGTGGCAGGGGAAACAATCAGCCCCAGCATTTT
TRBJ2-2 | NA | TRBV21-1 | NA | CASSYSRAGPNTGELFF | TGTGCCAGCAGCTACTCCCGAGCGGGCCCGAACACCGGGGAGCTGTTTTTT
TRBJ1-6 | TRBD1 | TRBV5-1 | NA | CASSLSWTGGESPLHF | TGCGCCAGCAGCTTGTCATGGACAGGTGGTGAGTCACCCCTCCACTTT
TRBJ2-1 | TRBD2 | TRBV7-2 | NA | CASSLKGTSGHNEQFF | TGTGCCAGCAGCTTAAAAGGGACTAGCGGACACAATGAGCAGTTCTTC
TRBJ1-1 | NA | TRBV28 | NA | CASSSQTEAFF | TGTGCCAGCAGTTCCCAAACCGAAGCTTTCTTT
TRBJ2-3 | NA | TRBV6-5 | NA | CASRRQETSTDTQYF | TGTGCCAGCAGAAGACAGGAGACGAGCACAGATACGCAGTATTTT
TRBJ2-5 | TRBD2 | TRBV11-3 | NA | CASSLGLAGGETQYF | TGTGCCAGCAGCTTAGGACTAGCGGGAGGAGAGACCCAGTACTTC
TRBJ2-2 | NA | TRBV19 | NA | CASRTFGELFF | TGTGCCAGTAGGACCTTTGGGGAGCTGTTTTTT
TRBJ1-4 | NA | TRBV29-1 | NA | CSVGQATNEKLFF | TGCAGCGTTGGACAGGCTACTAATGAAAAACTGTTTTTT
TRBJ2-1 | NA | TRBV19 | NA | CASSKVWEVPISYNEQFF | TGTGCCAGTAGTAAAGTTTGGGAAGTACCCATCTCCTACAATGAGCAGTTCTTC
TRBJ2-5 | NA | TRBV19 | NA | CASSTLSGGQETQYF | TGTGCCAGTAGTACCCTTAGCGGAGGGCAAGAGACCCAGTACTTC
TRBJ1-5 | TRBD1 | TRBV5-1 | NA | CASSLGQGASQPQHF | TGCGCCAGCAGCTTGGGACAGGGGGCGAGTCAGCCCCAGCATTTT
TRBJ2-3 | NA | TRBV5-1 | NA | CASSWDSGRWGTQYF | TGCGCCAGCAGCTGGGACAGCGGGAGATGGGGTACGCAGTATTTT
TRBJ1-2 | NA | TRBV7-3 | NA | CASSFRLSGGRPHF | TGTGCCAGCAGCTTCCGTCTTTCTGGGGGCCGACCCCACTTC
TRBJ1-2 | NA | TRBV28 | NA | CASSRQARYGYTF | TGTGCCAGCAGCCGCCAGGCCCGCTATGGCTACACCTTC
TRBJ2-2 | TRBD2 | TRBV7-2 | NA | CASSITSGTSTGELFF | TGTGCCAGCAGCATTACTAGCGGGACGAGCACCGGGGAGCTGTTTTTT
TRBJ2-7 | NA | TRBV28 | once | CASSLGSYEQYF | TGTGCCAGCAGTTTAGGCTCATACGAGCAGTACTTC
TRBJ2-2 | NA | TRBV21-1 | NA | CASSKECWTSDRTGELFF | TGTGCCAGCAGCAAAGAATGTTGGACTAGCGACCGTACTGGGGAGCTGTTTTTT
TRBJ1-1 | NA | TRBV28 | NA | CASSTRWGGNTEAFF | TGTGCCAGCAGTACAAGGTGGGGGGGGAACACTGAAGCTTTCTTT
TRBJ2-7 | NA | TRBV5-1 | once | CASSQADEQYF | TGCGCCAGCAGTCAAGCTGACGAGCAGTACTTC
TRBJ1-1 | TRBD1 | TRBV19 | NA | CASILGTGAPNTEAFF | TGTGCCAGTATATTGGGGACAGGGGCCCCGAACACTGAAGCTTTCTTT
TRBJ2-7 | NA | TRBV5-1 | NA | CASRSTGGEQYF | TGCGCCAGCAGGAGTACGGGCGGCGAGCAGTACTTC
TRBJ1-4 | NA | TRBV5-1 | NA | CASSLAGTGANEKLFF | TGCGCCAGCAGCTTGGCCGGGACGGGGGCTAATGAAAAACTGTTTTTT
TRBJ1-1 | NA | TRBV18 | once | CASSPEQGRGAFF | TGTGCCAGCTCACCAGAACAGGGCCGGGGTGCTTTCTTT
TRBJ1-1 | NA | TRBV6-5 | NA | CASSYQRGGTEAFF | TGTGCCAGCAGTTACCAAAGAGGCGGCACTGAAGCTTTCTTT
TRBJ2-7 | TRBD2 | TRBV11-2 | NA | CASSPSAGGPIQQYF | TGTGCCAGCAGCCCCTCCGCGGGAGGGCCTATTCAGCAGTACTTC
TRBJ2-2 | TRBD2 | TRBV2 | NA | CASSEVSGRAGSGELFF | TGTGCCAGCAGTGAAGTTAGCGGGAGGGCAGGGTCCGGGGAGCTGTTTTTT